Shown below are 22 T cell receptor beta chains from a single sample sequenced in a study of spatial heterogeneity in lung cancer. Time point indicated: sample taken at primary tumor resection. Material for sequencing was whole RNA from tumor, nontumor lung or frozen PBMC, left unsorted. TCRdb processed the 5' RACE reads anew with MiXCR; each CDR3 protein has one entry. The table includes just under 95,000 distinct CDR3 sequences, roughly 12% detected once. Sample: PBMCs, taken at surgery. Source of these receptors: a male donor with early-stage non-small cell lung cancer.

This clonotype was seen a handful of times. CDR3 protein: CASSQAGPDSPPYNEQFF. Written as DNA, the CDR3 is TGCGCCAGCAGCCAAGCGGGCCCCGACAGCCCCCCCTACAATGAGCAGTTCTTC. This sequence joins TRBV4-3 and TRBJ2-1; a weak D match, TRBD1 (5 bases). Germline CDR1 and CDR2: LGHNA and YSLEER. The length of the CDR3 is 18 residues. The V end lost 1 base, the J end lost 2 bases, and 18 bases lay between the germline ends.

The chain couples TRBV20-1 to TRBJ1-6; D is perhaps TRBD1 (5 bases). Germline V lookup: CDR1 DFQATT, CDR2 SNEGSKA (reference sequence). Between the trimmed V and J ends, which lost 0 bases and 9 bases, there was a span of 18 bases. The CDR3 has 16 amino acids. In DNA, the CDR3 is TGCAGTGCTAGAGATGGGGAGGGGAGGAGGCGTTCACCCCTCCACTTT. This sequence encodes CSARDGEGRRRSPLHF.

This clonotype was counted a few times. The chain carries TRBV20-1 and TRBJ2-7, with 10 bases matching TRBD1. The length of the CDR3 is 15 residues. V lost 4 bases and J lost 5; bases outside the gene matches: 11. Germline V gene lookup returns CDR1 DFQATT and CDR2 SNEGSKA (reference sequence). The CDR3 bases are TGCAGTGCTAATACCGGGACAGGGGTTGGAAACGAGCAGTACTTC. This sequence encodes CSANTGTGVGNEQYF.

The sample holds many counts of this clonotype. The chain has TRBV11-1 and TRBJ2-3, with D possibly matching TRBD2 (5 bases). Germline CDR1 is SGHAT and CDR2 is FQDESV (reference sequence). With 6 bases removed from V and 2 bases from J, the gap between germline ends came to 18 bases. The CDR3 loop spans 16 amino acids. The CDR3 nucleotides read TGTGCCAGCAGTTCCCGGGATAGGATGAACACAGATACGCAGTATTTT. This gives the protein CASSSRDRMNTDTQYF. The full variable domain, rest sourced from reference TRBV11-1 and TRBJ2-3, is EAEVAQSPRYKITEKSQAVAFWCDPISGHATLYWYRQILGQGPELLVQFQDESVVDDSQLPKDRFSAERLKGVDSTLKIQPAELGDSAMYLCASSSRDRMNTDTQYFGPGTRLTVL.

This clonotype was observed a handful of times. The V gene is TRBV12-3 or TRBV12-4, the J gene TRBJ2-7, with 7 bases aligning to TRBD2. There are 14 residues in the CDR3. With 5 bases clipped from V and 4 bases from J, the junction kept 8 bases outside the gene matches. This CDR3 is CASSLAGDEYEQYF. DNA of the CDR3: TGTGCCAGCAGTCTCGCGGGGGACGAGTACGAGCAGTACTTC.

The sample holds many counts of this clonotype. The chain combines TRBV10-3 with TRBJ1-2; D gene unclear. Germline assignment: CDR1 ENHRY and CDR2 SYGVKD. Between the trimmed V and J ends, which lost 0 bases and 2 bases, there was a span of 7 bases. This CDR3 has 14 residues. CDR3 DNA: TGTGCCATCAGTGAGTCCCGGGAGAACTATGGCTACACCTTC. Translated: CAISESRENYGYTF.

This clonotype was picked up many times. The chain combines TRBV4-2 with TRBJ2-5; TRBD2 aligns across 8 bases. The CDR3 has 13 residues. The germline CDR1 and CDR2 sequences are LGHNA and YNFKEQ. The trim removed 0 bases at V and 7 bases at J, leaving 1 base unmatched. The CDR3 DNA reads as TGTGCCAGCAGCCAAGATCGGGAGGGGACCCAGTACTTC. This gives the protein CASSQDREGTQYF.

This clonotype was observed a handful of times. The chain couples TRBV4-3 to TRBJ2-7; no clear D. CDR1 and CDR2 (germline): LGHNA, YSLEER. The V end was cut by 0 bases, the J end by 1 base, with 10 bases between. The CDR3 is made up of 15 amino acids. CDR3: CASSQDYSPSYEQYF. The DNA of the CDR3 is TGCGCCAGCAGCCAAGATTACAGCCCATCCTACGAGCAGTACTTC.

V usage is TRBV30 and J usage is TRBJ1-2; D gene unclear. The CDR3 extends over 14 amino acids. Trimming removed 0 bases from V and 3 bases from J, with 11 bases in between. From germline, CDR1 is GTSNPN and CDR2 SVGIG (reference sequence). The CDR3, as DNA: TGTGCCTGGAGTGTAGGTGGGGTCCACTATGGCTACACCTTC. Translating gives CAWSVGGVHYGYTF.

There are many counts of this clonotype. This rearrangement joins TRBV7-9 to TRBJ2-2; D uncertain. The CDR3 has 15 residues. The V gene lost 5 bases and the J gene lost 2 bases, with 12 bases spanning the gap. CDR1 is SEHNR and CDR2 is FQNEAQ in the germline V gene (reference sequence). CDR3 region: CASSLLGPNTGELFF. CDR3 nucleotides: TGTGCCAGCAGCCTCCTGGGCCCCAACACCGGGGAGCTGTTTTTT.

The CDR3, as DNA: TGTGCCAGCAGCCCTAGGACTAGCGGGACGTACGAGCAGTACTTC. Translation gives CASSPRTSGTYEQYF. The chain links TRBV4-2 to TRBJ2-7; 12 positions agree with TRBD2. V lost 4 bases to trimming and J lost 4 bases; unmatched junction nucleotides: 5. The germline CDR1 and CDR2 sequences are LGHNA and YNFKEQ. CDR3 length: 15 amino acids.

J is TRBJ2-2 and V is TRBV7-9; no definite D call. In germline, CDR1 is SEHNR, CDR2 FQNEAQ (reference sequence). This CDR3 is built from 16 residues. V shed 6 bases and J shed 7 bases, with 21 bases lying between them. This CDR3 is CASRPEIPRPIGELFF. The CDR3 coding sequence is TGTGCCAGCAGACCCGAAATCCCCAGGCCCATCGGGGAGCTGTTTTTT.

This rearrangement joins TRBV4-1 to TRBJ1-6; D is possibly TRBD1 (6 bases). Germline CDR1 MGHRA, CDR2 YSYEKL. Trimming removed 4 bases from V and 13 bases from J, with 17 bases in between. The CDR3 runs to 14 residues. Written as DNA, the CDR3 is TGCGCCAGCAGCCTACATGGGGACAAGATTCCCCTCCACTTT. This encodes CASSLHGDKIPLHF.

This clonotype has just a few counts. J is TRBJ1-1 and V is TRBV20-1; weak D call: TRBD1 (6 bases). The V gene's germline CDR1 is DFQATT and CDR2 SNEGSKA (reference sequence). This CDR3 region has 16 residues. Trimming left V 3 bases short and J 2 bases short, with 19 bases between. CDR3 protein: CSASGTPYHRNTEAFF. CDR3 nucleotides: TGCAGTGCTAGTGGGACACCCTATCACAGAAACACTGAAGCTTTCTTT.

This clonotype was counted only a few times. The CDR3 is CASSSNRDTTYEQYF. The CDR3 DNA follows: TGTGCCAGCAGTTCCAACCGGGACACAACCTACGAGCAGTACTTC. V is TRBV12-3 or TRBV12-4 and J is TRBJ2-7, with a possible D match to TRBD1 (6 bases). This CDR3 has 15 amino acids. V lost 4 bases to trimming and J lost 2 bases, with 15 bases between them.

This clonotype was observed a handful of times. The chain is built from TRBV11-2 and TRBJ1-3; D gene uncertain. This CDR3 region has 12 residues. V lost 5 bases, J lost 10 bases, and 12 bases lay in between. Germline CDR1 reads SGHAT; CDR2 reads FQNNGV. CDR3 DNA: TGTGCCAGCAGCGAAGACCGAGGGACCATATATTTT. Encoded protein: CASSEDRGTIYF.

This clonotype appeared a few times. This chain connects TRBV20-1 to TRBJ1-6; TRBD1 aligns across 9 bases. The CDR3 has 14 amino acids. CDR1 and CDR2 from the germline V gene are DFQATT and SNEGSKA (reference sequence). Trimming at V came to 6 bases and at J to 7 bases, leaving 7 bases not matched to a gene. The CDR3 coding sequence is TGCAGTGCCAATTACAGGGGGCAAAATTCACCCCTCCACTTT. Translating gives CSANYRGQNSPLHF.

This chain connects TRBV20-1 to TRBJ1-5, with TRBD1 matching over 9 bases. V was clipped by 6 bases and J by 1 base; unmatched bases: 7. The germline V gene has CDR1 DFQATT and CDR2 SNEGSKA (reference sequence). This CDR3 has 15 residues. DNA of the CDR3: TGCAGTGCCCCGGGACAGGGCCTAAGCAATCAGCCCCAGCATTTT. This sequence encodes CSAPGQGLSNQPQHF.

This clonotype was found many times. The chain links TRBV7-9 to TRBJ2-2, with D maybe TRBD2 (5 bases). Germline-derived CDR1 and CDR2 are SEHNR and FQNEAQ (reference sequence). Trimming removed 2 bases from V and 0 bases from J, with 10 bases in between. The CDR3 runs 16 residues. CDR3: CASSLFGLTNTGELFF. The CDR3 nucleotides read TGTGCCAGCAGCTTATTCGGACTTACGAACACCGGGGAGCTGTTTTTT. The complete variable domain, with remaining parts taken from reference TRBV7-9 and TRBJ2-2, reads DTGVSQNPRHKITKRGQNVTFRCDPISEHNRLYWYRQTLGQGPEFLTYFQNEAQLEKSRLLSDRFSAERPKGSFSTLEIQRTEQGDSAMYLCASSLFGLTNTGELFFGEGSRLTVL.

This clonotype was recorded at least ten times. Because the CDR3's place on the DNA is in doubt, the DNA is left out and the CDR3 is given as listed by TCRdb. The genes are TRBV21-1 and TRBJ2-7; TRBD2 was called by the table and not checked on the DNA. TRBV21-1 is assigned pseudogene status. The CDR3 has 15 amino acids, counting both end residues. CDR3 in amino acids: CASSKVAGGTYEQYF.

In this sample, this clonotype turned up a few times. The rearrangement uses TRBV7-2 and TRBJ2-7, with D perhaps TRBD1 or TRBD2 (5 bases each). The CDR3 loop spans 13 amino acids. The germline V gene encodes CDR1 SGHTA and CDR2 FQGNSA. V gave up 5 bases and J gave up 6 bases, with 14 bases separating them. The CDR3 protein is CASSTHPGSEQYF. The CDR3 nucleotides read TGTGCCAGCAGCACCCACCCAGGGAGCGAGCAGTACTTC.

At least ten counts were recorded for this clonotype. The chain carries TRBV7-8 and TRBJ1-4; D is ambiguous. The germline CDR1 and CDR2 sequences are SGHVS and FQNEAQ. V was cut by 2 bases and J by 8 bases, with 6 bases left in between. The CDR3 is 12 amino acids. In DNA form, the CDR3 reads TGTGCCAGCAGCTTACAGGCGGAAAAACTGTTTTTT. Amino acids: CASSLQAEKLFF.